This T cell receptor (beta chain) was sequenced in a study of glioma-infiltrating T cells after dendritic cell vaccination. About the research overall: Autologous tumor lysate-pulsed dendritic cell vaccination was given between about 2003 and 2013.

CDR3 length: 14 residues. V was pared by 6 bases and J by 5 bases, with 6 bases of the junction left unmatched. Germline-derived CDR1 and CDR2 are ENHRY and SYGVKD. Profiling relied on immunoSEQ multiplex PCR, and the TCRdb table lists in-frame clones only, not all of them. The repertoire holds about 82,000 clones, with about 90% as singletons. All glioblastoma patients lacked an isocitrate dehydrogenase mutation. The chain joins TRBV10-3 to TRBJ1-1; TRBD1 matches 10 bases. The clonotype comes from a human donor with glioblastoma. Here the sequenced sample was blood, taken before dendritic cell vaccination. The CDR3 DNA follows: TGTGCCATCAGCGGGAGGACAGGGGGGACTGAAGCTTTCTTT. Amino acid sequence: CAISGRTGGTEAFF.